A selection of T cell receptor beta chains follows, all from one sample in a study of shared clonotypes between healthy human individuals. The table came from immunoSEQ multiplex PCR; TCRdb's copy has only in-frame clones and leaves some out. The sample carries roughly 2.2 million clones, 85% to 95% recorded once. The sequenced material came from naive CD4+ T cells from PBMCs. The source of these receptors is a man younger than 30 in good health. Some clones in this sample may be carry-over from other donors' samples. Both conserved end residues are part of each CDR3. Fields, in order: V gene, CDR3 protein.

v_gene: TRBV14
CDR3aa: CASSLTSGRDTQYF

v_gene: TRBV11-2
CDR3aa: CASSLVSGIAYNEQFF

v_gene: TRBV6-6
CDR3aa: CASSQTVDTQYF

v_gene: TRBV5-8
CDR3aa: CASSRGLAVAYEQYF

v_gene: TRBV14
CDR3aa: CASSLGTGYGNTIYF

v_gene: TRBV2
CDR3aa: CASSGRDRSYEQYF

v_gene: TRBV5-4
CDR3aa: CASTAGNIQYF

v_gene: TRBV18
CDR3aa: CASSRNSGGAYNEQFF

v_gene: TRBV28
CDR3aa: CASWETGPYNEQFF

v_gene: TRBV5-1
CDR3aa: CASSRGLGVPDTQYF

v_gene: TRBV7-2
CDR3aa: CASSLFVWASGGTDTQYF

v_gene: TRBV7-3
CDR3aa: CASSPNRVSRTGELFF

v_gene: TRBV28
CDR3aa: CASAPTGYYGYTF

v_gene: TRBV28
CDR3aa: CASKGQGPDTQYF

v_gene: TRBV5-6
CDR3aa: CASSSTGTSGRWTYNEQFF

v_gene: TRBV6-1
CDR3aa: CASSFPQRSTYEQYF

v_gene: TRBV6-6
CDR3aa: CASSYRGESQPQHF

v_gene: TRBV5-1
CDR3aa: CASSFIRGDEQYF

v_gene: TRBV9
CDR3aa: CASSSGTTNEQFF

v_gene: TRBV7-9
CDR3aa: CASTLRGFGNTIYF

v_gene: TRBV4-3
CDR3aa: CASSQEAGGAGELFF

v_gene: TRBV27
CDR3aa: CASSLRRGPNYGYTF

v_gene: TRBV11-2
CDR3aa: CASSSPQGGGEQFF

v_gene: TRBV5-1
CDR3aa: CASSLQAGRQGNTIYF

v_gene: TRBV19
CDR3aa: CASSSFGENPYEQYF

v_gene: TRBV19
CDR3aa: CASSIDSTTNEKLFF

v_gene: TRBV29-1
CDR3aa: CSVEDRGLAGYNEQFF

v_gene: TRBV5-1
CDR3aa: CASSLGTYYNEQFF

v_gene: TRBV2
CDR3aa: CASSGWDRSSGNTIYF

v_gene: TRBV19
CDR3aa: CASSQDRQETQYF

v_gene: TRBV7-2
CDR3aa: CASSADPNQPQHF

v_gene: TRBV7-2
CDR3aa: CASSLNRLAGGSYEQYF

v_gene: TRBV19
CDR3aa: CASSVKGSGANVLTF

v_gene: TRBV9
CDR3aa: CASSYGRDWSYEQYF

v_gene: TRBV5-4
CDR3aa: CASSFSQGETQYF

v_gene: TRBV5-1
CDR3aa: CATSSGQGPYEQYF

v_gene: TRBV15
CDR3aa: CATHRQGRGYEQYF

v_gene: TRBV28
CDR3aa: CASRRPGQQYNEQFF

v_gene: TRBV7-6
CDR3aa: CASSQGATYEQYF

v_gene: TRBV7-2
CDR3aa: CASSSRGGLAGNYEQYF

v_gene: TRBV28
CDR3aa: CASSQQGIGEKLFF

v_gene: TRBV4-1
CDR3aa: CASSQGSWATDTQYF

v_gene: TRBV5-1
CDR3aa: CASQTRPTPEGVDTQYF